Following are 21 T cell receptor beta chains from one sample sequenced in a study of preoperative IRX-2 immunotherapy in early breast cancer. Profiled with immunoSEQ multiplex PCR; TCRdb holds only in-frame clones, not every one. The sample holds around 34,000 clones; 90% to 95% are singletons and the top ten take around 6.6%. Treatment in this sample: preoperative locoregional IRX-2 cytokine immunotherapy. This specimen was collected from a patient treated with IRX-2 immunotherapy. The receptor source for this set is a human donor with breast cancer.

This clone showed up just once. Written as DNA, the CDR3 is TGTGCCAGTAGTACCCCCCCAACAGGGACCAATCAGCCCCAGCATTTT. Protein: CASSTPPTGTNQPQHF. This chain links TRBV19 with TRBJ1-5; possible D gene TRBD1, 6 bases. The germline gives CDR1 LNHDA, CDR2 SQIVND (reference sequence). The V end was cut by 4 bases, the J end by 3 bases, with 16 bases between. The CDR3 has 16 amino acids.

The rearrangement joins TRBV9 to TRBJ1-2; 9 bases are shared with TRBD1. CDR3 length: 15 residues. CDR1 and CDR2 from the germline V gene are SGDLS and YYNGEE. V trimming: 2 bases; J trimming: 2 bases; junction bases outside the gene matches: 4. The CDR3 region has the DNA TGTGCCAGCAGCGTTACAGGGGGCGGCAACTATGGCTACACCTTC. It encodes CASSVTGGGNYGYTF.

The chain combines TRBV19 with TRBJ1-6, with 7 bases fitting TRBD1. Germline trimming cut 4 bases from V and 7 bases from J; bases unmatched to any gene: 10. The CDR3 has 16 amino acids. Germline V gives CDR1 LNHDA, CDR2 SQIVND (reference sequence). This CDR3 is CASSTLPGQSNSPLHF. CDR3 sequence (DNA): TGTGCCAGTAGTACCCTACCGGGACAGTCGAATTCACCCCTCCACTTT. The full variable domain, in which reference TRBV19 and TRBJ1-6 provide the parts outside the CDR3, is DGGITQSPKYLFRKEGQNVTLSCEQNLNHDAMYWYRQDPGQGLRLIYYSQIVNDFQKGDIAEGYSVSREKKESFPLTVTSAQKNPTAFYLCASSTLPGQSNSPLHFGNGTRLTVT.

The chain joins TRBV18 to TRBJ2-7; possibly TRBD1 for D (5 bases). Germline values: CDR1 KGHSH, CDR2 LQKENI. V was clipped by 5 bases and J by 3 bases, with 8 bases between them. This CDR3 has 12 amino acids. The chain's CDR3 is CASSADSYEQYF. The CDR3 DNA reads as TGTGCCAGCTCAGCTGACAGCTACGAGCAGTACTTC.

This clone has a single count. This sequence joins TRBV27 and TRBJ2-7; D gene unclear. This CDR3 spans 15 amino acids. The germline V gene has CDR1 MNHEY and CDR2 SMNVEV (reference sequence). V was pared by 2 bases and J by 5 bases, with 16 bases between. The CDR3 DNA reads as TGTGCCAGCAGTTTACCGGGCCGCGGAATAGACGAGCAGTACTTC. It translates to CASSLPGRGIDEQYF.

The rearrangement links TRBV7-2 to TRBJ2-5; no clear D. Germline CDR1 and CDR2: SGHTA and FQGNSA. The V gene lost 3 bases and the J gene lost 5 bases, with 13 bases spanning the gap. This CDR3 is built from 14 residues. The DNA for the CDR3 is TGTGCCAGCAGCTTTGGTCCTGACCCGGAGACCCAGTACTTC. Translation: CASSFGPDPETQYF.

The chain joins TRBV18 to TRBJ1-1; no clear D gene. The CDR3 has 14 amino acids. The V gene's germline CDR1 is KGHSH and CDR2 LQKENI. Trimming took off 3 bases at V and 3 bases at J, with 11 bases between the two ends. DNA for the CDR3: TGTGCCAGCTCACCGACGATCGGAGACACTGAAGCTTTCTTT. It translates to CASSPTIGDTEAFF. Supplemented by reference TRBV18 and TRBJ1-1, the full variable domain reads NAGVMQNPRHLVRRRGQEARLRCSPMKGHSHVYWYRQLPEEGLKFMVYLQKENIIDESGMPKERFSAEFPKEGPSILRIQQVVRGDSAAYFCASSPTIGDTEAFFGQGTRLTVV.

The V and J genes are TRBV9 and TRBJ2-2, with a possible D match to TRBD1 (6 bases). Germline assignment: CDR1 SGDLS and CDR2 YYNGEE. V dropped 5 bases and J dropped 2 bases, with 13 bases sitting between them. CDR3 size: 15 residues. CDR3 in amino acids: CASSGGQRNTGELFF. CDR3 nucleotide sequence: TGTGCCAGCAGTGGGGGACAAAGAAACACCGGGGAGCTGTTTTTT.

The chain joins TRBV9 to TRBJ1-6, with a possible D match to TRBD1 (5 bases). CDR1 is SGDLS and CDR2 is YYNGEE in the germline V gene. V lost 4 bases and J 8 bases, leaving 13 bases between the germline ends. There are 14 residues in the CDR3. The CDR3 region has the DNA TGTGCCAGCAGCCCCGGACACCAGGATTCACCCCTCCACTTT. Its translation: CASSPGHQDSPLHF.

The gene calls are TRBV6-1 and TRBJ1-2; the D is unclear. The CDR3 is 13 amino acids. Germline V lookup: CDR1 MNHNS, CDR2 SASEGT. V lost 6 bases and J 2 bases, leaving 10 bases between the germline ends. CDR3 nucleotide sequence: TGTGCCAGCAGCCTCGACGGCAACTATGGCTACACCTTC. It translates to CASSLDGNYGYTF.

This chain links TRBV15 with TRBJ1-1; TRBD1 might be the D (5 bases). The CDR3 covers 14 residues. Germline CDR1 LNHNV, CDR2 YYDKDF (reference sequence). With 0 bases removed from V and 5 bases from J, the gap between germline ends came to 10 bases. The CDR3 sequence: CATSRDFRGTEAFF. The CDR3 bases are TGTGCCACCAGCAGAGATTTTAGGGGTACTGAAGCTTTCTTT.

V and J are TRBV5-4 and TRBJ1-2, with 9 positions matching TRBD1. Germline V CDR1 and CDR2: SGHNT, YYREEE (reference sequence). V gave up 4 bases and J gave up 5 bases; unmatched junction bases: 9. The CDR3 sequence is 15 residues long. In DNA form, the CDR3 reads TGTGCCAGCAGCCTAGGGGGACAGGGTGGGTATGGCTACACCTTC. The encoded protein is CASSLGGQGGYGYTF.

The V gene is TRBV18, the J gene TRBJ2-5; D is uncertain. Germline assignment: CDR1 KGHSH and CDR2 LQKENI. V dropped 2 bases and J dropped 2 bases, with 6 bases sitting between them. The CDR3 is made up of 13 amino acids. The CDR3 nucleotides read TGTGCCAGCTCACCAGGCAGTCAAGAGACCCAGTACTTC. It encodes CASSPGSQETQYF.

The chain employs TRBV19 and TRBJ2-2; tentative D call: TRBD2 (5 bases). Germline V gene lookup returns CDR1 LNHDA and CDR2 SQIVND (reference sequence). The V end was cut by 8 bases, the J end by 5 bases, with 12 bases between. This CDR3 is built from 13 residues. The CDR3 is CASLPRETGELFF. CDR3 in DNA: TGTGCCAGTCTCCCGAGGGAGACCGGGGAGCTGTTTTTT.

V is TRBV19 and J is TRBJ1-2; D gene ambiguous. The CDR3 loop spans 12 amino acids. Trimming removed 7 bases at V and 0 bases at J, with 6 bases between. Looked up from germline, CDR1 is LNHDA and CDR2 is SQIVND (reference sequence). In DNA, the CDR3 is TGTGCCAGTACGATAGCTAACTATGGCTACACCTTC. This sequence encodes CASTIANYGYTF.

This rearrangement joins TRBV4-1 to TRBJ1-4; a possible D gene is TRBD1 (6 bases). With 0 bases removed from V and 1 base from J, the gap between germline ends came to 12 bases. This CDR3 contains 17 residues. Germline V gene data show CDR1 as MGHRA and CDR2 as YSYEKL. The CDR3 coding sequence is TGCGCCAGCAGCCAAGAAACGAGGGGGAGAACTAATGAAAAACTGTTTTTT. This encodes CASSQETRGRTNEKLFF.

This chain joins TRBV5-1 and TRBJ2-3; D call uncertain. Germline lookup yields CDR1 SGHRS and CDR2 YFSETQ. The length of the CDR3 is 13 residues. The V gene lost 7 bases and the J gene lost 3 bases, with 12 bases spanning the gap. The CDR3 here is CASRTVGTDTQYF. The CDR3 DNA reads as TGCGCCAGCCGCACTGTAGGAACAGATACGCAGTATTTT.

V is TRBV13 and J is TRBJ2-7; D ambiguous. Trimming removed 4 bases at V and 0 bases at J, with 1 base between. This CDR3 contains 11 residues. CDR1 and CDR2 from the germline V gene are PRHDT and FYEKMQ (reference sequence). CDR3 residues: CASSSSYEQYF. CDR3 bases: TGTGCCAGCAGCTCCTCCTACGAGCAGTACTTC.

Here the CDR3 reads CASSKEATTKKGENDDQPQHF. CDR3 bases: TGTGCCAGCAGCAAAGAGGCGACCACAAAAAAAGGGGAGAACGATGATCAGCCCCAGCATTTT. This sequence joins TRBV21-1 and TRBJ1-5. TRBV21-1 is recorded as a pseudogene. This CDR3 is 21 amino acids long.

This sequence joins TRBV28 and TRBJ1-4; D is uncertain. V lost 0 bases to trimming and J lost 7 bases, with 6 bases between them. The CDR3 runs 13 residues. CDR1 is MDHEN, CDR2 SYDVKM, per germline. The CDR3, as DNA: TGTGCCAGCAGTTTATGGGGTGGTGAAAAACTGTTTTTT. Its translation: CASSLWGGEKLFF.

V is TRBV27 and J is TRBJ2-1, with TRBD2 identical over 10 bases. This CDR3 comprises 18 residues. The V gene end was trimmed by 5 bases and the J gene end by 4 bases; junction bases not matched to a gene: 14. Germline V gives CDR1 MNHEY, CDR2 SMNVEV (reference sequence). The CDR3 sequence: CASSRNRMKREGYNEQFF. CDR3 coding DNA: TGTGCCAGCAGTAGGAACCGAATGAAGCGGGAGGGTTACAATGAGCAGTTCTTC.